This TCR beta chain was documented in a study of T cell repertoires in cytomegalovirus infection. MiXCR was run by TCRdb on the reads, yielding one entry per CDR3 protein. Of roughly 730,000 distinct CDR3 sequences in the sample, roughly 36% were seen once. Regarding this clonotype: What it recognizes is unknown.

The specimen was cultured PBMCs, collected from culture after CMV antigen stimulation. This TCR was sampled from a human donor in good health (CMV status not recorded). Some clones in this sample may be carry-over from other donors' samples.

The CDR3 loop is CASSYRGRWTEAFF. CDR3 DNA sequence: TGTGCCAGCAGTTACCGGGGGCGGTGGACTGAAGCTTTCTTT. The genes are TRBV6-5 and TRBJ1-1; possibly TRBD1 for D (6 bases). The V end was cut by 2 bases, the J end by 5 bases, with 12 bases between. CDR3 length: 14 amino acids. Germline CDR1 is MNHEY and CDR2 is SVGAGI.